This T cell receptor beta chain was recorded in a study of cytomegalovirus exposure and HLA in healthy donors. Study summary: Most genotyped donors, approximately 81% of around 370, had Caucasian-associated genetic ancestry. Study-level findings and limits: Only CMV serostatus was available as immune exposure information. The listing of 150 or so TCR beta chains classed them as cytomegalovirus-associated.

With 60 Vbeta and 13 Jbeta primers, the PCR was carried out. Profiling relied on immunoSEQ multiplex PCR, and the TCRdb table lists in-frame clones only, not all of them. The data show around 300,000 clones, around 90% seen once. These donors counted as nominally healthy when sampled, but unrecorded immune exposures were likely. With respect to this clone: The target antigen is unknown.

Trimming stripped 5 bases from V and 7 bases from J, with 20 bases between. The CDR3 spans 16 residues. Looked up from germline, CDR1 is SEHNR and CDR2 is FQNEAQ (reference sequence). The clonotype was recovered from a woman aged 18-35 years in good health and CMV-seronegative. Sequenced material: PBMCs. The gene calls are TRBV7-9 and TRBJ1-4; D remains ambiguous. The CDR3 nucleotides are TGTGCCAGCAGCCCCCCCGGCGGGCGCGTCTCTGAAAAACTGTTTTTT. Translating gives CASSPPGGRVSEKLFF. The full variable domain, in which reference TRBV7-9 and TRBJ1-4 provide the parts outside the CDR3, is DTGVSQNPRHKITKRGQNVTFRCDPISEHNRLYWYRQTLGQGPEFLTYFQNEAQLEKSRLLSDRFSAERPKGSFSTLEIQRTEQGDSAMYLCASSPPGGRVSEKLFFGSGTQLSVL.